This TCR beta chain was identified during a study of tissue T cells after allogeneic stem cell transplantation. The method was immunoSEQ multiplex PCR; TCRdb's version includes in-frame clones alone and lacks a portion of them. Counted here are around 2,000 clones, under 55% occurring once; the ten biggest clones make up 40%. A note on this clone: Its antigen is unidentified. Mouse gene names and germline throughout. The read terminates 1 residue ahead of where the CDR3 ends, so the germline J gene completes it.

Study observations and caveats: In patients and mice, blood and spleen missed much of tissue repertoire.

Germline values: CDR1 SGHND, CDR2 FRSKSL. After removal of 6 bases from V and 6 bases from J, the junction contained 6 bases not matched to a gene. The CDR3 sequence is 13 residues long. Indicated time point: mouse harvest day 14 after allogeneic transplant. Tail vein injection delivered 10^7 T-cell-depleted bone marrow cells and 10^6 splenic CD5+ T cells. Sequenced sample: liver tissue. The TCR originated in a female BALB/c mouse given C57BL/6 T cells with graft-versus-host disease after an allogeneic hematopoietic cell transplant. The V call is TRBV15, the J call TRBJ2-3, with 7 bases matching TRBD1. This chain's CDR3 is CASSRDRGETLYF. The CDR3 DNA, read in part, is TGTGCCAGCAGCCGGGACAGAGGGGAAACGCTGTAT.